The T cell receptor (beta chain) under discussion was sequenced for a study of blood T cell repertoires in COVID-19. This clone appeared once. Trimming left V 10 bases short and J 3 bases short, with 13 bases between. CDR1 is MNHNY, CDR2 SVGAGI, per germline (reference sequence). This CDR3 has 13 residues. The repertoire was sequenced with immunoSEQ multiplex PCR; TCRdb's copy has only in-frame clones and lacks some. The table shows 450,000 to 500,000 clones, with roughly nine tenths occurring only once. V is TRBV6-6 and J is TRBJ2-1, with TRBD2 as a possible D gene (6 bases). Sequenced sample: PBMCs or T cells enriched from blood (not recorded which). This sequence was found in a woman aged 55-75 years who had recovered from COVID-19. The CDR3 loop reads CATSGGNYNEQFF. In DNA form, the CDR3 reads TGTGCCACGTCTGGGGGGAACTACAATGAGCAGTTCTTC.